What follows are 32 T cell receptor beta chains derived from one specimen sequenced in a study of T cell repertoires in cytomegalovirus infection. TCRdb ran MiXCR on the reads and lists one entry per CDR3 protein. The data show approximately 490,000 distinct CDR3 sequences, 11% seen once. Specimen: PBMCs. The receptor source for this set is a human donor in good health (CMV status not recorded). Some clones in this sample may be carry-over from other donors' samples.

This clonotype was seen ten or more times. The gene calls are TRBV20-1 and TRBJ2-3, with 9 bases matching TRBD1. Germline V CDR1 and CDR2: DFQATT, SNEGSKA (reference sequence). V dropped 5 bases and J dropped 5; count of bases not matched to a gene: 5. This CDR3 contains 13 residues. The CDR3 nucleotides are TGCAGTGCTCGGACAGGGGAAGTAGATACGCAGTATTTT. Residues: CSARTGEVDTQYF.

This clonotype was recorded many times. This chain links TRBV19 with TRBJ2-1; D not resolved. Germline assignment: CDR1 LNHDA and CDR2 SQIVND (reference sequence). V gave up 1 base and J gave up 6 bases, with 4 bases separating them. This CDR3 comprises 12 residues. CDR3 protein: CASSIVRNEQFF. The CDR3 DNA is TGTGCCAGTAGTATAGTCCGCAATGAGCAGTTCTTC.

At least ten counts were recorded for this clonotype. The V and J genes are TRBV5-1 and TRBJ1-1, with a weak D call TRBD1 (5 bases). V was cut by 4 bases and J by 1 base, with 11 bases left in between. The CDR3 length is 14 residues. Germline V CDR1 and CDR2: SGHRS, YFSETQ. Here the CDR3 reads CASSGSGPNTEAFF. For the CDR3, the DNA is TGCGCCAGCAGCGGTTCAGGGCCGAACACTGAAGCTTTCTTT.

As concerns this clonotype: One end of the junction fails to match germline, which may point to a read error. The V call is TRBV2, the J call TRBJ2-1; the match to TRBD2 covers 7 bases. The CDR3 loop spans 13 amino acids. Germline V lookup: CDR1 SNHLY, CDR2 FYNNEI. The CDR3, as DNA: TGTGCCAACAGTGAAAGGGAGGGGAGTGAGCAGTTCTTC. Translated, it gives CANSEREGSEQFF.

The V gene is TRBV9, the J gene TRBJ2-1; the match to TRBD2 covers 10 bases. The ends lost 3 bases at V and 8 bases at J; junction bases unmatched: 8. This CDR3 region has 15 residues. The germline V gene encodes CDR1 SGDLS and CDR2 YYNGEE. CDR3 region: CASSGLAGVGDEQFF. The DNA for the CDR3 is TGTGCCAGCAGCGGTCTAGCGGGAGTAGGTGATGAGCAGTTCTTC. Looking up the rest from reference TRBV9 and TRBJ2-1 gives the full variable domain: DSGVTQTPKHLITATGQRVTLRCSPRSGDLSVYWYQQSLDQGLQFLIQYYNGEERAKGNILERFSAQQFPDLHSELNLSSLELGDSALYFCASSGLAGVGDEQFFGPGTRLTVL.

This clonotype was seen ten or more times. The chain is built from TRBV5-6 and TRBJ2-5; 10 bases agree with TRBD2. V was pared by 0 bases and J by 5 bases, with 4 bases of the junction left unmatched. Germline V gene sequence: CDR1 SGHDT, CDR2 YYEEEE. The CDR3 sequence is 15 residues long. The CDR3 sequence is CASSLELAGWETQYF. CDR3 in DNA: TGTGCCAGCAGCTTGGAACTAGCGGGGTGGGAGACCCAGTACTTC. The full variable domain, completed using reference TRBV5-6 and TRBJ2-5, is DAGVTQSPTHLIKTRGQQVTLRCSPKSGHDTVSWYQQALGQGPQFIFQYYEEEERQRGNFPDRFSGHQFPNYSSELNVNALLLGDSALYLCASSLELAGWETQYFGPGTRLLVL.

This clonotype occurred many times. The chain joins TRBV6-1 to TRBJ1-4, with 10 nucleotides matching TRBD1. The germline V gene encodes CDR1 MNHNS and CDR2 SASEGT. V was pared by 2 bases and J by 2 bases, with 8 bases of the junction left unmatched. This CDR3 is 18 amino acids long. CDR3 DNA sequence: TGTGCCAGCAGTGAATCCCCGACAGGGGGCTCGACTAATGAAAAACTGTTTTTT. Translation: CASSESPTGGSTNEKLFF.

This clonotype appeared many times. This sequence joins TRBV27 and TRBJ2-1; TRBD1 aligns across 7 bases. The CDR3 extends over 16 amino acids. Trimming removed 6 bases from V and 0 bases from J; junction bases left unmatched: 8. Germline values: CDR1 MNHEY, CDR2 SMNVEV (reference sequence). The CDR3 DNA reads TGTGCCAGCAGAAAAGACAGGGCAAGCTCCTACAATGAGCAGTTCTTC. It codes for CASRKDRASSYNEQFF.

This clonotype was observed a few times. This sequence joins TRBV7-3 and TRBJ2-7, with TRBD1 matching over 8 bases. The junction had 7 bases not matched to a gene; V was cut back by 5 bases and J by 4 bases. This CDR3 has 14 amino acids. In germline, CDR1 is SGHTA, CDR2 FQGTGA. Here the CDR3 reads CASSPTGDGYEQYF. CDR3 DNA: TGTGCCAGCAGCCCGACAGGGGATGGGTACGAGCAGTACTTC.

This clonotype was found many times. The genes are TRBV5-6 and TRBJ1-6; D remains unclear. Germline V CDR1 and CDR2: SGHDT, YYEEEE. Trimming removed 4 bases at V and 9 bases at J, with 14 bases between. CDR3 length equals 14 residues. CDR3 in DNA: TGTGCCAGCAGCCCCGGTATGGGAGTTTCACCCCTCCACTTT. Protein product: CASSPGMGVSPLHF.

This clonotype has a handful of counts. J is TRBJ2-7 and V is TRBV28, with 12 bases fitting TRBD2. The CDR3 extends over 15 amino acids. The V and J ends lost 10 bases and 2 bases, in that order; junction bases with no gene match: 9. Germline lookup yields CDR1 MDHEN and CDR2 SYDVKM. CDR3 region: CATNPSGRAPYEQYF. CDR3 in DNA: TGTGCCACCAACCCTAGCGGGAGGGCTCCCTACGAGCAGTACTTC.

V is TRBV14 and J is TRBJ2-1, with 8 positions matching TRBD1. The CDR3 runs to 16 residues. The trim removed 3 bases at V and 5 bases at J, leaving 9 bases unmatched. The germline V gene encodes CDR1 SGHDN and CDR2 FVKESK. The CDR3 loop is CASSQGSGQANNEQFF. The CDR3 nucleotides are TGTGCCAGCAGCCAGGGATCGGGACAGGCAAACAATGAGCAGTTCTTC.

This clonotype was seen ten or more times. This sequence joins TRBV7-9 and TRBJ1-1; D is uncertain. Trimming stripped 7 bases from V and 1 base from J, with 4 bases between. Germline lookup yields CDR1 SEHNR and CDR2 FQNEAQ (reference sequence). The CDR3 is 11 amino acids. The CDR3 region has the DNA TGTGCCAGCACAGCGAACACTGAAGCTTTCTTT. This sequence encodes CASTANTEAFF.

This clonotype appeared many times. The chain has TRBV11-2 and TRBJ2-7; D is possibly TRBD2 (6 bases). The CDR3 is 16 amino acids. CDR1 SGHAT and CDR2 FQNNGV come from the germline V gene. The germline V and J ends were trimmed by 5 bases and 4 bases, with 21 bases remaining between them. CDR3 coding DNA: TGTGCCAGCAGCCCTCCCGGGCAGGGAGGATTTTACGAGCAGTACTTC. Encoded protein: CASSPPGQGGFYEQYF.

This clonotype was counted many times. The chain recombines TRBV24-1 with TRBJ1-2; 12 nucleotides align to TRBD1. The CDR3 spans 16 residues. Germline loops: CDR1 KGHDR, CDR2 SFDVKD. With 3 bases clipped from V and 6 bases from J, the junction kept 7 bases outside the gene matches. CDR3 residues: CATSDVGQGALDGYTF. CDR3 sequence (DNA): TGTGCCACCAGTGATGTGGGACAGGGGGCTCTAGATGGCTACACCTTC.

This clonotype was found many times. V is TRBV19 and J is TRBJ2-7, with a tentative D call TRBD2 (6 bases). Germline V lookup: CDR1 LNHDA, CDR2 SQIVND (reference sequence). This CDR3 has 15 amino acids. Trimming left V 3 bases short and J 1 base short, with 13 bases between. CDR3 in DNA: TGTGCCAGTAGTATCCACGGGGAGGCATCCTACGAGCAGTACTTC. This encodes CASSIHGEASYEQYF.

This clonotype was seen only a few times. The genes are TRBV20-1 and TRBJ2-7, with D unclear. The germline V gene encodes CDR1 DFQATT and CDR2 SNEGSKA (reference sequence). The CDR3 loop spans 13 amino acids. Trimming took off 6 bases at V and 3 bases at J, with 15 bases between the two ends. This CDR3 reads CSAQALGDYEQYF. In DNA, the CDR3 is TGCAGTGCACAAGCCCTTGGAGACTACGAGCAGTACTTC.

This clonotype has at least ten counts. The chain combines TRBV12-3 or TRBV12-4 with TRBJ2-7; no reliable D call. This CDR3 is 15 amino acids long. The V end was cut by 6 bases, the J end by 1 base, with 16 bases between. The CDR3 region has the DNA TGTGCCAGCAGATATAGGAGCGCCCCGTCCTACGAGCAGTACTTC. Encoded protein: CASRYRSAPSYEQYF.

This clonotype has only a few counts. This sequence joins TRBV20-1 and TRBJ1-1; weak D call: TRBD1 (5 bases). V lost 5 bases and J 1 base, leaving 14 bases between the germline ends. The germline CDR1 and CDR2 sequences are DFQATT and SNEGSKA (reference sequence). There are 14 residues in the CDR3. CDR3 nucleotide sequence: TGCAGTGCTCCAACCCCCACAGGGAACACTGAAGCTTTCTTT. Translating gives CSAPTPTGNTEAFF.

In DNA, the CDR3 is TGTGCCAGCAGCTTGACAGGGGGCTGGAACACTGAAGCTTTCTTT. It translates to CASSLTGGWNTEAFF. The chain recombines TRBV5-5 with TRBJ1-1; 9 bases match TRBD1. The J segment lost 1 base and the V segment lost 1 base, leaving 2 bases of the junction unmatched. Per the germline V gene, CDR1 is SGHKS and CDR2 is YYEKEE (reference sequence). CDR3 size: 15 residues.

This clonotype was observed many times. The chain combines TRBV11-2 with TRBJ2-2; D unresolved. Deletions cut 1 base from V and 6 bases from J, with 12 bases between. Germline CDR1 and CDR2: SGHAT and FQNNGV. This CDR3 is built from 15 residues. The CDR3 region is CASSLGGPDAGELFF. Here the CDR3 DNA reads TGTGCCAGCAGCTTAGGTGGTCCGGACGCCGGGGAGCTGTTTTTT.

This clonotype was detected only a few times. The chain joins TRBV10-3 to TRBJ2-1, with 10 bases that match TRBD1. This CDR3 is 17 amino acids long. Trimming removed 2 bases from V and 2 bases from J; junction bases left unmatched: 6. CDR1 ENHRY and CDR2 SYGVKD come from the germline V gene. The CDR3: CAISEAGQGGTYNEQFF. The CDR3 DNA is TGTGCCATCAGTGAGGCAGGACAGGGGGGAACCTACAATGAGCAGTTCTTC.

This clonotype appeared many times. The CDR3 DNA is TGTGCCAGCAGTCCGCCTACAGGCCTCTACGAGCAGTACTTC. Translating gives CASSPPTGLYEQYF. The chain has TRBV6-1 and TRBJ2-7; possibly TRBD1 for D (5 bases). V was pared by 5 bases and J by 3 bases, with 14 bases between. Germline V gene lookup returns CDR1 MNHNS and CDR2 SASEGT. This CDR3 has 14 amino acids.

This clonotype has only a few counts. This chain connects TRBV9 to TRBJ2-2; TRBD1 might be the D (6 bases). The V and J ends lost 3 bases and 7 bases respectively, with 16 bases between them. The length of the CDR3 is 15 residues. CDR1 and CDR2 from the germline V gene are SGDLS and YYNGEE. The CDR3 DNA follows: TGTGCCAGCAGCGCTGCAGGGGAGAGGGGCGGGGAGCTGTTTTTT. Its translation is CASSAAGERGGELFF.

This clonotype was seen repeatedly, ten times or more. In nucleotides, the CDR3 is TGTGCCAGCAGTTTAATAGGGACAGGGGGTCAGAATGAGCAGTTCTTC. It encodes CASSLIGTGGQNEQFF. The chain recombines TRBV12-3 or TRBV12-4 with TRBJ2-1; 11 nucleotides match TRBD1. The J segment lost 7 bases and the V segment lost 2 bases, leaving 7 bases of the junction unmatched. CDR3 length: 16 residues.

This clonotype was seen a handful of times. J is TRBJ2-1 and V is TRBV10-3; 8 nucleotides agree with TRBD1. With V trimmed by 3 bases and J by 6 bases, 7 bases remained unmatched. Germline-derived CDR1 and CDR2 are ENHRY and SYGVKD. CDR3 length equals 15 residues. The CDR3 nucleotides are TGTGCCATCAGTGATGAGACAGGGGCCTCCAATGAGCAGTTCTTC. This translates into CAISDETGASNEQFF.

The table lists this clonotype with many counts. This chain uses TRBV6-2 or TRBV6-3 with TRBJ2-1; 7 nucleotides match TRBD1. With 6 bases clipped from V and 9 bases from J, the junction kept 5 bases outside the gene matches. The V gene's germline CDR1 is MNHEY and CDR2 SVGEGT. CDR3 size: 12 residues. Here the CDR3 DNA reads TGTGCCAGCAGGGGGACAGTAGGTGAGCAGTTCTTC. Amino acid sequence: CASRGTVGEQFF.

Many counts were recorded for this clonotype. The chain employs TRBV6-2 or TRBV6-3 and TRBJ2-7; TRBD2 is a possible D gene (5 bases). V was shortened by 7 bases and J by 1 base, with 14 bases between the two germline ends. The CDR3 sequence is 14 residues long. Germline CDR1 is MNHEY and CDR2 is SVGEGT. CDR3 protein: CASKDPGISYEQYF. The DNA of the CDR3 is TGTGCCAGCAAAGACCCCGGGATTTCCTACGAGCAGTACTTC.

This clonotype was counted many times. The chain links TRBV25-1 to TRBJ1-4, with a weak D call TRBD1 (5 bases). The CDR3 has 12 amino acids. Germline V gene sequence: CDR1 MGHDK, CDR2 SYGVNS. V lost 0 bases, J lost 15 bases, and 11 bases lay in between. This chain's CDR3 is CASSEYGRALFF. The CDR3, as DNA: TGTGCCAGCAGTGAATATGGCAGGGCATTGTTTTTT.

This clonotype was recorded at least ten times. This chain connects TRBV19 to TRBJ1-1, with a possible D match to TRBD1 (5 bases). The V and J ends lost 3 bases and 11 bases respectively, with 16 bases between them. Germline assignment: CDR1 LNHDA and CDR2 SQIVND (reference sequence). The CDR3 spans 13 residues. The CDR3 loop is CASSITGLDVAFF. The CDR3 coding sequence is TGTGCCAGTAGTATCACAGGACTCGACGTGGCTTTCTTT.

In this sample, this clonotype turned up a few times. The chain uses TRBV20-1 and TRBJ2-1; 13 bases are shared with TRBD2. Trimming at V came to 6 bases and at J to 3 bases, leaving 14 bases not matched to a gene. The germline CDR1 and CDR2 sequences are DFQATT and SNEGSKA (reference sequence). The CDR3 runs to 18 residues. This CDR3 is CSAPGSGTSGESYNEQFF. The CDR3, as DNA: TGCAGTGCCCCCGGGTCCGGGACTAGCGGGGAGAGCTACAATGAGCAGTTCTTC.

This clonotype was counted many times. The rearrangement joins TRBV11-1 to TRBJ2-1; 10 bases are shared with TRBD2. The V gene's germline CDR1 is SGHAT and CDR2 FQDESV (reference sequence). V was pared by 2 bases and J by 0 bases, with 7 bases of the junction left unmatched. The length of the CDR3 is 18 residues. CDR3 DNA: TGTGCCAGCAGCTTAATCTTCGCTAGCGGGGGCTCCTACAATGAGCAGTTCTTC. The encoded protein is CASSLIFASGGSYNEQFF.